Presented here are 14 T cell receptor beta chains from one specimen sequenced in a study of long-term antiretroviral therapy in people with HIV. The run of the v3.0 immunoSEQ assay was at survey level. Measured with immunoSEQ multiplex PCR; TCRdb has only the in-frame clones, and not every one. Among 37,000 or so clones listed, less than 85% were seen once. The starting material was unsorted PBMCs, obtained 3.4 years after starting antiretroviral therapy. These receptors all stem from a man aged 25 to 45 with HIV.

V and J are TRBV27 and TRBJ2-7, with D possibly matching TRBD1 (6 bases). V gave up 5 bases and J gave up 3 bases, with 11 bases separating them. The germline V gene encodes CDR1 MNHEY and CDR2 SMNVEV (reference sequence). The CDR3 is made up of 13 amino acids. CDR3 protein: CASSRDINYEQYF. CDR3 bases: TGTGCCAGCAGTCGGGACATCAACTACGAGCAGTACTTC.

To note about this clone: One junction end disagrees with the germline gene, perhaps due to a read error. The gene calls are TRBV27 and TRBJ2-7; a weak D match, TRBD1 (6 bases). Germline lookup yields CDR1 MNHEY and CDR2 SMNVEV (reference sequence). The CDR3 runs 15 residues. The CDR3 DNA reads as TGTGCCAGCAATTTATCGAAGGGGGTGTCCTACGAGCAGTACTTC. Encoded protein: CASNLSKGVSYEQYF.

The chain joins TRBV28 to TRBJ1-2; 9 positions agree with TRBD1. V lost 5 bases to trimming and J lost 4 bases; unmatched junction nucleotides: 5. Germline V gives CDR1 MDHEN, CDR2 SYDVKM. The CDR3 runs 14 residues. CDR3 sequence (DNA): TGTGCCAGCAGTCGGACAGGGGTCGTCTATGGCTACACCTTC. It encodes CASSRTGVVYGYTF.

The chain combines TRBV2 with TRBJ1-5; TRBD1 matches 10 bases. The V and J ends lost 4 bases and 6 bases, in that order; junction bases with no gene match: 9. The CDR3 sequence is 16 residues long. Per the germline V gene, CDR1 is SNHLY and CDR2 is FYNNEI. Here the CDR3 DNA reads TGTGCCAGCAGTGCCGGACAGGGGGTGTTTCGTCAGCCCCAGCATTTT. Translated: CASSAGQGVFRQPQHF.

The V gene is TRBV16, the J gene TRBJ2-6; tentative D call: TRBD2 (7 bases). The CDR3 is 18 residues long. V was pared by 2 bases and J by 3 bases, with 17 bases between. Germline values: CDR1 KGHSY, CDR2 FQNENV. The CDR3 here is CASSQPYGGRYGANVLTF. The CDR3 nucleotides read TGTGCCAGCAGCCAACCCTACGGGGGGCGTTATGGGGCCAACGTCCTGACTTTC.

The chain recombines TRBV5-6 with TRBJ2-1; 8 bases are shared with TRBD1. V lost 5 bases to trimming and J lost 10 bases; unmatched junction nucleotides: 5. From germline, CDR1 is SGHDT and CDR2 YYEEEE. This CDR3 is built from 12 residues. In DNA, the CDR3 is TGTGCCAGCAGTCCAGGGGGCCGGGAGCAGTTCTTC. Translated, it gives CASSPGGREQFF.

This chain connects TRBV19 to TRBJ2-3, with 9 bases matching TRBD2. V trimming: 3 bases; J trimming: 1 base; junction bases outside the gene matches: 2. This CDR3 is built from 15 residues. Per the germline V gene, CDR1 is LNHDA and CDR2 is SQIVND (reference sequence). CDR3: CASSIWTSGTDTQYF. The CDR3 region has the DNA TGTGCCAGTAGTATCTGGACTAGCGGCACAGATACGCAGTATTTT.

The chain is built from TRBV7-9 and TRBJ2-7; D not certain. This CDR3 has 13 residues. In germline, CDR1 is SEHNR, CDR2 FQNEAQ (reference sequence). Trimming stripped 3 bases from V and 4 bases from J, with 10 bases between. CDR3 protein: CASSFGLIYEQYF. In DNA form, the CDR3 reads TGTGCCAGCAGCTTCGGTCTTATTTACGAGCAGTACTTC.

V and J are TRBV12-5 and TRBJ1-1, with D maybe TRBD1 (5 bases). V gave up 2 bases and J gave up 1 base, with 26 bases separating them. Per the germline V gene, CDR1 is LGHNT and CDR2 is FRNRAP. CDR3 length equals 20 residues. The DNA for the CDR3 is TGTGCTAGTGGTTTGTCGTTTTCCCGGGGACTGAGGGTGGCGAACACTGAAGCTTTCTTT. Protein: CASGLSFSRGLRVANTEAFF.

DNA of the CDR3: TGTGCCAGCAGATCGGTCGGGACCGATGGAAACACCATATATTTT. Amino acid sequence: CASRSVGTDGNTIYF. The chain has TRBV28 and TRBJ1-3; a possible D gene is TRBD1 (5 bases). The germline V gene has CDR1 MDHEN and CDR2 SYDVKM. Trimming removed 6 bases from V and 3 bases from J, with 15 bases in between. This CDR3 region has 15 residues.

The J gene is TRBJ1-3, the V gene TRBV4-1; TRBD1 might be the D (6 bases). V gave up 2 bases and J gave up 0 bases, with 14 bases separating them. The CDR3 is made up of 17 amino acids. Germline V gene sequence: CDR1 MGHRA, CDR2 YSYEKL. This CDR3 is CASSQRGGDLSGNTIYF. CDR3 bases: TGCGCCAGCAGCCAAAGGGGGGGGGATCTCTCTGGAAACACCATATATTTT.

The CDR3 protein is CASSPSNGDIQYF. For the CDR3, the DNA is TGTGCCAGCAGCCCTAGCAATGGAGACATTCAGTACTTC. This sequence joins TRBV7-9 and TRBJ2-4; a possible D gene is TRBD2 (5 bases). The germline V gene encodes CDR1 SEHNR and CDR2 FQNEAQ (reference sequence). Trimming removed 5 bases from V and 8 bases from J, with 13 bases in between. The CDR3 covers 13 residues.

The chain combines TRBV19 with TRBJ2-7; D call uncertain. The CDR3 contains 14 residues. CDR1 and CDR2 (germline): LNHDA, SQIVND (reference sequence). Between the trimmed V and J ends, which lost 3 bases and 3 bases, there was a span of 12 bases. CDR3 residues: CASSMGSLDYEQYF. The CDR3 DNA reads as TGTGCCAGTAGTATGGGTAGCCTTGACTACGAGCAGTACTTC.

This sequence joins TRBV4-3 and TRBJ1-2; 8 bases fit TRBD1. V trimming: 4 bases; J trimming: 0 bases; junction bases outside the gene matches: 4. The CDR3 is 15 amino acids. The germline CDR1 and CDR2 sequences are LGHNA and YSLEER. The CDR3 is CASSRRTGTNYGYTF. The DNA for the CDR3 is TGCGCCAGCAGCCGGAGGACAGGGACTAACTATGGCTACACCTTC.